These 6 T cell receptor beta chains share one sample of origin, sequenced in a study of cytomegalovirus exposure and HLA in healthy donors. Use of 60 Vbeta and 13 Jbeta primers characterized the PCR. Some clones are missing from TCRdb's copy, which holds only in-frame ones; the method was immunoSEQ multiplex PCR. The sample consists of around 99,000 clones, about 77% of them appearing once. The sample comprised PBMCs. All receptors come from a man in his forties in good health and CMV-seronegative.

This clone turned up a few times. Other DNA sequences from this sample encode an identical CDR3 as well. The CDR3 region is CASMGPNTDTQYF. In DNA form, the CDR3 reads TGTGCCAGTATGGGGCCGAACACAGATACGCAGTATTTT. V usage is TRBV19 and J usage is TRBJ2-3; TRBD1 is a possible D gene (5 bases). Germline CDR1 LNHDA, CDR2 SQIVND (reference sequence). Trimming took off 7 bases at V and 2 bases at J, with 10 bases between the two ends. The CDR3 spans 13 residues.

This clone has only a few counts. The chain carries TRBV10-3 and TRBJ1-2, with D perhaps TRBD1 (6 bases). This CDR3 is 12 amino acids long. V was trimmed by 7 bases and J by 6 bases, leaving 12 bases between them. CDR1 and CDR2 (germline): ENHRY, SYGVKD. The CDR3: CAITQGSDGYTF. The CDR3 DNA is TGTGCCATCACCCAGGGGTCCGATGGCTACACCTTC.

This chain's CDR3 is CAWRTGDNQPQHF. In nucleotides, the CDR3 is TGTGCCTGGAGGACCGGGGACAATCAGCCCCAGCATTTT. The chain carries TRBV30 and TRBJ1-5; D is undetermined. Germline V gene lookup returns CDR1 GTSNPN and CDR2 SVGIG (reference sequence). This CDR3 has 13 amino acids. Trimming pared 3 bases from V and 3 bases from J, leaving 9 bases between. The variable domain in full, with the rest retrieved from reference TRBV30 and TRBJ1-5, is SQTIHQWPATLVQPVGSPLSLECTVEGTSNPNLYWYRQAAGRGLQLLFYSVGIGQISSEVPQNLSASRPQDRQFILSSKKLLLSDSGFYLCAWRTGDNQPQHFGDGTRLSIL.

The chain employs TRBV30 and TRBJ1-5, with D possibly matching TRBD1 (5 bases). The CDR3 has 13 amino acids. The V gene lost 5 bases and the J gene lost 4 bases, with 12 bases spanning the gap. CDR1 GTSNPN and CDR2 SVGIG come from the germline V gene (reference sequence). This CDR3 reads CAWALQENQPQHF. The CDR3 DNA reads TGTGCCTGGGCATTACAGGAAAATCAGCCCCAGCATTTT.

This chain links TRBV7-2 with TRBJ2-1; 12 bases line up with TRBD2. Germline CDR1 SGHTA, CDR2 FQGNSA. This CDR3 comprises 16 residues. V shed 1 base, J shed 3 bases, and the junction held 1 base outside the gene matches. The CDR3 sequence: CASSLGTSGNYNEQFF. The DNA for the CDR3 is TGTGCCAGCAGCTTAGGGACTAGCGGGAACTACAATGAGCAGTTCTTC.

V gene TRBV14 combines with J gene TRBJ1-2, with D hard to call. The ends were cut back, 0 bases at V and 4 bases at J, with 6 bases in the middle. CDR1 and CDR2 from the germline V gene are SGHDN and FVKESK. The CDR3 contains 13 residues. CDR3 region: CASSQDLRYGYTF. CDR3 in DNA: TGTGCCAGCAGCCAAGACCTCCGCTATGGCTACACCTTC.